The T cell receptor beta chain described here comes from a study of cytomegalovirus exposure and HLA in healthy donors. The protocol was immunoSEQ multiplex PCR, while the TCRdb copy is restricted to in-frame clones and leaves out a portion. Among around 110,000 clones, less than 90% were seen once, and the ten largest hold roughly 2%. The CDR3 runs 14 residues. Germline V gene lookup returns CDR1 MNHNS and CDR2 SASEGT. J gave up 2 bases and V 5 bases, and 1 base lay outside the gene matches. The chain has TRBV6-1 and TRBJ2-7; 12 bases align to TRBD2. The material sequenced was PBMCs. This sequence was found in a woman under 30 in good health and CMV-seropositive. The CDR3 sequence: CASSLAGGTYEQYV. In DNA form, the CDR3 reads TGTGCCAGCAGTCTAGCGGGGGGGACCTACGAGCAGTACGTC.